This T cell receptor (beta chain) was sequenced during a study of persistence of HIV-infected CD4 T cells. Study-wide results and caveats: TCR analyses could not target the rare provirus-carrying CMV-responding cells.

This CDR3 comprises 15 residues. CDR1 and CDR2 (germline): LGHNA, YNFKEQ. Trimming cost V 0 bases and J 7 bases, with 12 bases left between them. Cells were stimulated with CMV-infected fibroblast lysates at 10 ug/mL. CD4+ T cells upregulating both CD40 ligand and CD69 were sorted as responding cells. Donors were HIV-1-infected adults who began suppressive ART during chronic infection. For at least 4 years, plasma HIV-1 RNA was undetectable (<50 copies/mL). The immunoSEQ assay was version 4, run in survey mode. Each sample used up to about 1 ug genomic DNA diluted to approximately 9.2 ng/uL. Sequenced by immunoSEQ multiplex PCR; TCRdb stores in-frame clones only, minus some. Of roughly 17,000 clones detected, 65% appear once; the ten largest clones hold roughly 8.8%. This clone was seen only a few times. Its antigen is not identified.

V and J are TRBV4-2 and TRBJ2-2; tentative D call: TRBD2 (5 bases). The sequenced sample was CD4+ T cells sorted from PBMCs after roughly 18-hour stimulation, obtained from a patient who received antiretroviral therapy. The TCR was taken from an adult woman with HIV who was CMV-seropositive. This chain's CDR3 is CASSQEYGVNGELFF. Written as DNA, the CDR3 is TGTGCCAGCAGCCAAGAATACGGGGTGAACGGGGAGCTGTTTTTT.